Shown below are 15 T cell receptor beta chains from a single sample sequenced in a study of T cells in Graves' hyperthyroidism and ophthalmopathy. TCR beta CDR3 sequences were amplified from RNA transcripts. TCR CDR3 regions were first amplified by RT-PCR with HTBI primers. TCRdb called the multiplex PCR reads again in MiXCR, with one record for every CDR3 protein. The sample consists of some 740,000 distinct CDR3 sequences, 11% to 15% of them appearing once. Sequencing was performed on blood. Receptors originate from a woman aged 18-29 years with Graves' hyperthyroidism.

This clonotype turned up a few times. The V call is TRBV7-6, the J call TRBJ2-1, with D perhaps matching TRBD1 (5 bases). This CDR3 is built from 14 residues. Germline V gives CDR1 SGHVS, CDR2 FNYEAQ. Trimming shortened V by 2 bases and J by 9 bases, and 14 bases separated the two germline ends. CDR3 amino acids: CASSLTGSVSEQFF. In nucleotides, the CDR3 is TGTGCCAGCAGCTTAACAGGTTCAGTCAGTGAGCAGTTCTTC.

The rearrangement links TRBV6-6 to TRBJ1-2; the D is unclear. Germline V lookup: CDR1 MNHNY, CDR2 SVGAGI (reference sequence). Trimming stripped 0 bases from V and 4 bases from J, with 12 bases between. The CDR3 consists of 15 residues. This CDR3 reads CASSYSADFSYGYTF. Written as DNA, the CDR3 is TGTGCCAGCAGTTACTCTGCAGACTTTAGCTATGGCTACACCTTC.

This clonotype was counted ten times or more. This rearrangement joins TRBV20-1 to TRBJ2-5; 11 positions match TRBD2. Germline V gene sequence: CDR1 DFQATT, CDR2 SNEGSKA (reference sequence). V shed 1 base, J shed 1 base, and the junction held 2 bases outside the gene matches. The CDR3 has 15 amino acids. Here the CDR3 reads CSARVAGGGQETQYF. CDR3 DNA: TGCAGTGCTAGAGTAGCGGGAGGGGGCCAAGAGACCCAGTACTTC.

This clonotype was found a few times. The J gene is TRBJ1-5, the V gene TRBV2, with 11 bases matching TRBD1. Germline loops: CDR1 SNHLY, CDR2 FYNNEI. The CDR3 totals 18 residues. The J segment lost 11 bases and the V segment lost 0 bases, leaving 15 bases of the junction unmatched. The DNA for the CDR3 is TGTGCCAGCAGTGAAGCATCGTGGGGGACAGGGGGTGGAAAGTCCCAGCATTTT. This sequence encodes CASSEASWGTGGGKSQHF.

The chain is built from TRBV5-1 and TRBJ2-3, with TRBD2 identical over 8 bases. The trim removed 4 bases at V and 6 bases at J, leaving 10 bases unmatched. In germline, CDR1 is SGHRS, CDR2 YFSETQ. CDR3 length: 15 residues. The CDR3 loop is CASSPAGRGTDTQYF. In DNA form, the CDR3 reads TGCGCCAGCAGCCCGGCCGGGAGGGGGACCGATACGCAGTATTTT.

This clonotype has at least ten counts. The genes are TRBV11-2 and TRBJ1-1; 9 bases line up with TRBD1. Looked up from germline, CDR1 is SGHAT and CDR2 is FQNNGV. J gave up 4 bases and V 4 bases, and 4 bases lay outside the gene matches. The CDR3 loop spans 14 amino acids. Written as DNA, the CDR3 is TGTGCCAGCAGCTGGACAGGGGCAGGCACTGAAGCTTTCTTT. Amino acid sequence: CASSWTGAGTEAFF.

Ten or more counts support this clonotype. The J gene is TRBJ2-3, the V gene TRBV5-1; D remains unclear. Per the germline V gene, CDR1 is SGHRS and CDR2 is YFSETQ. Trimming removed 0 bases from V and 5 bases from J, with 10 bases in between. The CDR3 contains 14 residues. CDR3 sequence (DNA): TGCGCCAGCAGCTTGGAACCCCGAGGAGATACGCAGTATTTT. The encoded protein is CASSLEPRGDTQYF.

The chain uses TRBV7-2 and TRBJ2-3; no reliable D call. Germline V gene data show CDR1 as SGHTA and CDR2 as FQGNSA. Trimming shortened V by 2 bases and J by 0 bases, and 15 bases separated the two germline ends. This CDR3 region has 17 residues. CDR3 protein: CASSLSSASTSTDTQYF. CDR3 sequence (DNA): TGTGCCAGCAGCTTAAGTTCTGCTTCCACCAGCACAGATACGCAGTATTTT.

Only a few counts were recorded for this clonotype. V and J are TRBV6-1 and TRBJ1-3, with D possibly being TRBD1 (5 bases). With 10 bases removed from V and 2 bases from J, the gap between germline ends came to 15 bases. Germline V gene data show CDR1 as MNHNS and CDR2 as SASEGT. The CDR3 spans 14 residues. The CDR3 DNA sequence: TGTGCCATGACGGGGGTAGTGCCTGGAAACACCATATATTTT. This encodes CAMTGVVPGNTIYF.

The sample holds a few counts of this clonotype. V gene TRBV27 combines with J gene TRBJ2-3, with D perhaps matching TRBD1 or TRBD2 (6 bases each). Germline CDR1 MNHEY, CDR2 SMNVEV (reference sequence). The V end was cut by 1 base, the J end by 5 bases, with 16 bases between. This CDR3 contains 16 residues. The CDR3 nucleotides read TGTGCCAGCAGTTTATGGGGACCAGGGGAGGTAGATACGCAGTATTTT. Its translation is CASSLWGPGEVDTQYF.

There are a few counts of this clonotype. This chain links TRBV18 with TRBJ2-1; D is perhaps TRBD2 (7 bases). Germline V lookup: CDR1 KGHSH, CDR2 LQKENI. The V end lost 6 bases, the J end lost 7 bases, and 22 bases lay between the germline ends. CDR3 size: 16 residues. The CDR3 protein is CASSRGLADSVNEQFF. The CDR3 region has the DNA TGTGCCAGCTCCCGGGGGCTAGCGGATTCCGTTAATGAGCAGTTCTTC.

The CDR3 DNA sequence: TGTGCCAGCAGTTTCCGGACGTCCTCTGGAAACACCATATATTTT. It encodes CASSFRTSSGNTIYF. The V and J genes are TRBV6-1 and TRBJ1-3; D is unresolved. Trimming took off 5 bases at V and 0 bases at J, with 11 bases between the two ends. This CDR3 is built from 15 residues. Germline CDR1 reads MNHNS; CDR2 reads SASEGT.

The chain uses TRBV9 and TRBJ2-1; D may correspond to TRBD1 or TRBD2 (5 bases each). This CDR3 has 15 amino acids. Germline CDR1 and CDR2: SGDLS and YYNGEE. The ends were cut back, 4 bases at V and 6 bases at J, with 17 bases in the middle. The CDR3 DNA reads as TGTGCCAGCAGCCTTGGGGCCTTTGGGGGCAATGAGCAGTTCTTC. Translating gives CASSLGAFGGNEQFF. Full variable domain (remainder filled in from reference TRBV9 and TRBJ2-1): DSGVTQTPKHLITATGQRVTLRCSPRSGDLSVYWYQQSLDQGLQFLIQYYNGEERAKGNILERFSAQQFPDLHSELNLSSLELGDSALYFCASSLGAFGGNEQFFGPGTRLTVL.

The sample holds many counts of this clonotype. The chain has TRBV20-1 and TRBJ2-3; 8 positions agree with TRBD1. V was clipped by 0 bases and J by 6 bases; unmatched bases: 8. Germline-derived CDR1 and CDR2 are DFQATT and SNEGSKA (reference sequence). The CDR3 totals 15 residues. The CDR3 loop is CSAREPYRGSDTQYF. DNA for the CDR3: TGCAGTGCTAGAGAACCCTACAGGGGGTCGGATACGCAGTATTTT.

The V gene is TRBV5-1, the J gene TRBJ2-1; possibly TRBD1 or TRBD2 for D (5 bases each). Per the germline V gene, CDR1 is SGHRS and CDR2 is YFSETQ. This CDR3 spans 12 amino acids. Trimming cost V 8 bases and J 9 bases, with 15 bases left between them. The CDR3 nucleotides are TGCGCCAGTGGGACCCCCGTTGGTGAGCAGTTCTTC. It codes for CASGTPVGEQFF.